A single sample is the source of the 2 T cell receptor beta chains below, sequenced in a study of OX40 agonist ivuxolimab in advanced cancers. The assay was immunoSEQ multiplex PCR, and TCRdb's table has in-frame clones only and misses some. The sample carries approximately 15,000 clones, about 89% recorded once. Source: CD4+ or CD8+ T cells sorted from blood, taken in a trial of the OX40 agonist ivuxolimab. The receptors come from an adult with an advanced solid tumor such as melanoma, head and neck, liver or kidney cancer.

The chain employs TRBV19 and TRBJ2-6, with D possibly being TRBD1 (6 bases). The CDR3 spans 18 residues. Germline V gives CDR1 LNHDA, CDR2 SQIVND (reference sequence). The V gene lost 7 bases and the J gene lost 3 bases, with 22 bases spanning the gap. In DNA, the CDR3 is TGTGCCAGTACTCTTGGGGAAGTACAGGGATATGGGGCCAACGTCCTGACTTTC. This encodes CASTLGEVQGYGANVLTF.

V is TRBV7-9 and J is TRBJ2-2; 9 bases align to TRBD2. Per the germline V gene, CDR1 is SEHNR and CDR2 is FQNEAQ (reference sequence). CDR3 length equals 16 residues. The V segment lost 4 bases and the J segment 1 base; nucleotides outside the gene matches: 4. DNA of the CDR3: TGTGCCAGCAGCTCCCGGACTAGCGAGAACACCGGGGAGCTGTTTTTT. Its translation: CASSSRTSENTGELFF.